This TCR beta chain was retrieved from a study of identical twins. Findings of the study overall: Low generation-probability sequences were in excess among twin-shared out-of-frame alpha sequences. The study found that models underestimated out-of-frame TCR alpha sharing in monozygotic twins. Abundant beta clonotypes from cord blood bore fewer insertions; memory repertoires lacked this pattern.

The CDR3 totals 13 residues. The germline V and J ends were trimmed by 6 bases and 4 bases, with 11 bases remaining between them. The germline V gene encodes CDR1 MDHEN and CDR2 SYDVKM. TCRdb re-called the 5' RACE reads with MiXCR, one entry per CDR3 protein. The sample lists around 100,000 distinct CDR3 sequences; about 6.1% were seen once. This clonotype appeared many times. Its antigen is as yet unknown. What was sequenced was memory T cells sorted from blood. The chain uses TRBV28 and TRBJ2-3; D may be TRBD1 (6 bases). The source is a woman aged 45-65 years in good health. CDR3 nucleotide sequence: TGTGCCAGCAGCACAGGGCTGCCAGATACGCAGTATTTT. Translating it yields CASSTGLPDTQYF.